This T cell receptor (beta chain) stems from a study of blood T cells in healthy people across ages. Overall study findings and caveats: For the donors, CMV status was unknown and possibly confounded expanded clonotype changes.

The CDR3 loop spans 17 amino acids. V gave up 1 base and J gave up 4 bases; unmatched junction bases: 10. Germline assignment: CDR1 DFQATT and CDR2 SNEGSKA (reference sequence). A note on this clonotype: The antigen is unknown.

Staff drew around 10 milliliters of peripheral blood from each donor. Using a J-beta primer mix together with a sample-barcoded 5' primer, a second PCR was run for roughly 6 to 12 cycles. TCRdb re-analysed the 5' RACE reads in MiXCR, keeping a single row per CDR3 protein. Found here are 600,000 to 800,000 distinct CDR3 sequences, around 52% of them singletons; the top ten hold about 14%. This TCR came from an elderly woman in good health. The gene calls are TRBV20-1 and TRBJ2-6, with 7 bases fitting TRBD2. The sequenced sample was blood. CDR3: CSARAGGTLAGANVLTF. For the CDR3, the DNA is TGCAGTGCTAGAGCGGGGGGTACCCTTGCCGGGGCCAACGTCCTGACTTTC.